This T cell receptor (beta chain) was sequenced for a study of beta chain features in type 1 diabetes. Isolated RNA was reverse transcribed in full, so expressed TCRB transcripts were sequenced. Produced via immunoSEQ multiplex PCR; TCRdb's table is partial and in-frame only. The sample lists around 650,000 clones; over 10% were seen once. Averaging approximately 0.11 L, one heparinised blood draw came from each individual donor. Sorted populations were all over 98% pure. The CDR3 is 15 amino acids. CDR1 LNHDA and CDR2 SQIVND come from the germline V gene (reference sequence). The V segment lost 5 bases and the J segment 4 bases; nucleotides outside the gene matches: 7. Study outcomes and limitations: Moderate yet significant TCRB CDR3 shortening was seen in Type 1 diabetes patients in all four CD4+ subsets. Any HLA type influence on TCRB rearrangement was left unresolved here. Patients and controls would share equally any PCR tilt toward shorter templates.

This clone showed up just a few times. Its specificity is unknown. This chain uses TRBV19 with TRBJ2-7; 11 bases are shared with TRBD1. The sample was naive CD4+ T cells from blood. This clonotype originated in a man younger than 40 with type 1 diabetes. This CDR3 reads CASSDPGQGGYEQYF. DNA for the CDR3: TGTGCCAGTAGTGATCCGGGACAGGGGGGGTACGAGCAGTACTTC. The whole variable domain, remainder taken from reference TRBV19 and TRBJ2-7, is DGGITQSPKYLFRKEGQNVTLSCEQNLNHDAMYWYRQDPGQGLRLIYYSQIVNDFQKGDIAEGYSVSREKKESFPLTVTSAQKNPTAFYLCASSDPGQGGYEQYFGPGTRLTVT.